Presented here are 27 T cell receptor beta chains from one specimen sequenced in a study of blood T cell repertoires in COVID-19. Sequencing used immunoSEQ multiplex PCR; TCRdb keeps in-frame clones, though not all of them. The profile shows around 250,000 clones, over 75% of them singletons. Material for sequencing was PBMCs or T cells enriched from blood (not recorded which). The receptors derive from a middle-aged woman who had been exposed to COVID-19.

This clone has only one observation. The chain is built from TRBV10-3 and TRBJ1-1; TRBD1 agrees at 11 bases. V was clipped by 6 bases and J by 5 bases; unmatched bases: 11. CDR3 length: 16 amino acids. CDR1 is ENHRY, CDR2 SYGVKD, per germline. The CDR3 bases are TGTGCCATCAGCCCCTGGACAGGGGGCCGGGGAACTGAAGCTTTCTTT. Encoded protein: CAISPWTGGRGTEAFF.

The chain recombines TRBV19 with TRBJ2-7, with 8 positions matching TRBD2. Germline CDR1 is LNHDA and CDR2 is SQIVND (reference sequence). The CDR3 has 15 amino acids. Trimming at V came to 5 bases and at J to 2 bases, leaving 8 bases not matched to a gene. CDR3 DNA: TGTGCCAGTAGTCGATCGGGGGGGGGAACCTACGAGCAGTACTTC. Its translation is CASSRSGGGTYEQYF.

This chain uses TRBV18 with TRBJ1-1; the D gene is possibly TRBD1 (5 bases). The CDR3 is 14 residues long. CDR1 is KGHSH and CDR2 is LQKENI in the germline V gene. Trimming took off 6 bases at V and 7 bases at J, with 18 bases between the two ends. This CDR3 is CASSPATRQIEAFF. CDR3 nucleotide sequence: TGTGCCAGCTCCCCCGCGACAAGACAGATTGAAGCTTTCTTT.

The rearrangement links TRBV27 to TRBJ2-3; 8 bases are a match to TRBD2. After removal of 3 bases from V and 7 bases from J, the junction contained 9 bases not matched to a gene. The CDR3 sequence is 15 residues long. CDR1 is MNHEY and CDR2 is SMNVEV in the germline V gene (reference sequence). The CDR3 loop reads CASSFSGLGLHTQYF. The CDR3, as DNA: TGTGCCAGCAGTTTTTCGGGACTAGGACTTCATACGCAGTATTTT.

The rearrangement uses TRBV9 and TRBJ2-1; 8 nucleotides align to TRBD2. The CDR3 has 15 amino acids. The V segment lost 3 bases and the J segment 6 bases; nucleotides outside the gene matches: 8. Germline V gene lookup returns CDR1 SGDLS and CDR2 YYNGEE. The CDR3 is CASSAYSGVGNEQFF. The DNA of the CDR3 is TGTGCCAGCAGCGCGTATAGCGGGGTAGGCAATGAGCAGTTCTTC.

The CDR3 DNA reads as TGTGCCACCAGTGACCGGCGGGACCAAGAGACCCAGTACTTC. Translating gives CATSDRRDQETQYF. The chain uses TRBV24-1 and TRBJ2-5; a possible D gene is TRBD2 (5 bases). The V gene lost 4 bases and the J gene lost 0 bases, with 8 bases spanning the gap. CDR1 and CDR2 from the germline V gene are KGHDR and SFDVKD. CDR3 length: 14 amino acids.

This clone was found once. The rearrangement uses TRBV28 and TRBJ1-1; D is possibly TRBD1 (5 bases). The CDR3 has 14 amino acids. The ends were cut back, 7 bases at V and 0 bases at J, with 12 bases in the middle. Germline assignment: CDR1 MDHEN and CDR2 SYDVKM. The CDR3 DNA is TGTGCCAGCACTGTGGGGGGGTTGAACACTGAAGCTTTCTTT. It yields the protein CASTVGGLNTEAFF.

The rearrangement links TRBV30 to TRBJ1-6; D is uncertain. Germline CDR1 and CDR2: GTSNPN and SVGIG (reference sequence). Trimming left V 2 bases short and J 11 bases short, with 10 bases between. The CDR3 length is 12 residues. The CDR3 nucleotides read TGTGCCTGGAGTTTCGGGAATCCACCCCTCCACTTT. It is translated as CAWSFGNPPLHF.

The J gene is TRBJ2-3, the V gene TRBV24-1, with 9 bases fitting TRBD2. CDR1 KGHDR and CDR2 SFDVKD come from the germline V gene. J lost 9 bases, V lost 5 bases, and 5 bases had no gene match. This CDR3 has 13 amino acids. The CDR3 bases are TGTGCCACCAGTGCTAGCGGGGAGACGACGCAGTATTTT. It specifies CATSASGETTQYF.

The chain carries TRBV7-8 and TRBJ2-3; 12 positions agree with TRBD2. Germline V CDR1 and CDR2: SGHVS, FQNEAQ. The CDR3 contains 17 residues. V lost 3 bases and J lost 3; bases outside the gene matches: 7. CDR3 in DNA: TGTGCCAGCAGCTTCGGACTAGCGGGGTTTTTGACAGATACGCAGTATTTT. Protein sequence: CASSFGLAGFLTDTQYF. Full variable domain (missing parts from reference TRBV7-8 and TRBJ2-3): GAGVSQSPRYKVAKRGQDVALRCDPISGHVSLFWYQQALGQGPEFLTYFQNEAQLDKSGLPSDRFFAERPEGSVSTLKIQRTQQEDSAVYLCASSFGLAGFLTDTQYFGPGTRLTVL.

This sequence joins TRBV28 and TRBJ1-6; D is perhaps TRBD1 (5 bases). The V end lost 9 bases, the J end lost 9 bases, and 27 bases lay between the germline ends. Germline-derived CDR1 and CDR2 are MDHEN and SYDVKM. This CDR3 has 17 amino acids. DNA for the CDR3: TGTGCCAGTCTTGGGGAGGGGTGGAGGGTCTTGAGTTCACCCCTCCACTTT. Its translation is CASLGEGWRVLSSPLHF.

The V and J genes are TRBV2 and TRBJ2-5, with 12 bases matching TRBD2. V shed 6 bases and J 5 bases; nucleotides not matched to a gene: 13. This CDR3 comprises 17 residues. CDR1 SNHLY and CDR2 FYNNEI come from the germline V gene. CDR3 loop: CASRDIGLAGRRETQYF. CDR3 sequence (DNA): TGTGCCAGCAGAGACATCGGACTAGCGGGAAGGCGGGAGACCCAGTACTTC.

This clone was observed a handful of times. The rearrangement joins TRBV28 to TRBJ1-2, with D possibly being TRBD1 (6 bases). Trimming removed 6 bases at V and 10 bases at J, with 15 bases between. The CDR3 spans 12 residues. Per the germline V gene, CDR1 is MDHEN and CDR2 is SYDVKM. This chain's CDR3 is CASRFRGADYTF. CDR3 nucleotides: TGTGCCAGCAGGTTCCGGGGGGCAGACTACACCTTC.

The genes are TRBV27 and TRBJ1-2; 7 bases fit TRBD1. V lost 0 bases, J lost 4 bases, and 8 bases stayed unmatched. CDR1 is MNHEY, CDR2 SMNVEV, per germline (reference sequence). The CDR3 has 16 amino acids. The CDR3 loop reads CASSLSEIGGTYGYTF. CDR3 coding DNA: TGTGCCAGCAGTTTATCGGAGATAGGGGGCACCTATGGCTACACCTTC.

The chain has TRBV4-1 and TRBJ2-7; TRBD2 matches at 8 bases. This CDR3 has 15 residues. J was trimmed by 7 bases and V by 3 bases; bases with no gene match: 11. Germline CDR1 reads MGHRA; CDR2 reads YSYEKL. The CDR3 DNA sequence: TGCGCCAGCAGCCAGGGAGAAGCGGGGGTCGCGGAGCAGTACTTC. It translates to CASSQGEAGVAEQYF.

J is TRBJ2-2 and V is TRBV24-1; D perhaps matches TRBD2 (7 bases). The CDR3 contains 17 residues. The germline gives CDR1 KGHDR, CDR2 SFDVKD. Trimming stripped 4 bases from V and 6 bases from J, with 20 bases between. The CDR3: CATSEARGGAKSGELFF. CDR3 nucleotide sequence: TGTGCCACCAGTGAGGCGAGAGGGGGGGCGAAGTCCGGGGAGCTGTTTTTT.

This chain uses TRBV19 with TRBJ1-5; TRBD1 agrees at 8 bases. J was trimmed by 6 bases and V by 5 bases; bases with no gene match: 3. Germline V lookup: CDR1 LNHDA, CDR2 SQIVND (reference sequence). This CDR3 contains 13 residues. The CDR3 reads CASSVGTGQPQHF. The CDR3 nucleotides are TGTGCCAGTAGTGTAGGGACAGGTCAGCCCCAGCATTTT.

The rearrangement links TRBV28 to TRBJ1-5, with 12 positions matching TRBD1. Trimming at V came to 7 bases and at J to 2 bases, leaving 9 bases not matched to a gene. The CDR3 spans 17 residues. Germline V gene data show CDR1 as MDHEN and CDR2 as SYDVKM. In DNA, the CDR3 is TGTGCCAGCAACGCACCCGGGGACAGGGGGCGCAATCAGCCCCAGCATTTT. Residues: CASNAPGDRGRNQPQHF.

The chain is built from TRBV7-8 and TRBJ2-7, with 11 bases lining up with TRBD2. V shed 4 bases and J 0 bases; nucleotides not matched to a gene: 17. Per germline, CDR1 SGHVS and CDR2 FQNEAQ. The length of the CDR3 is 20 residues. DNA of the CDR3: TGTGCCAGCAGCTCCCTCCTCGGACTAGCGGGCGAGAAACTCTCCTACGAGCAGTACTTC. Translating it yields CASSSLLGLAGEKLSYEQYF.

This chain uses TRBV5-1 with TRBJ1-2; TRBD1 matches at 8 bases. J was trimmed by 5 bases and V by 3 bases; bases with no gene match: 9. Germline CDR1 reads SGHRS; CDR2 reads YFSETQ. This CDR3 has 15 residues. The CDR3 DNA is TGCGCCAGCAGCTCCTCAGGGGGCGGTCGGTATGGCTACACCTTC. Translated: CASSSSGGGRYGYTF.

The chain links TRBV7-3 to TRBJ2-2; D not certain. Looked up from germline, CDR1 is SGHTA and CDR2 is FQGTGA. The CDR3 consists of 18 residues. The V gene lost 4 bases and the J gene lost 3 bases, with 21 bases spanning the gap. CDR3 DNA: TGTGCCAGCAGCTCTATAATCCAGAGAGCTCAGGACACCGGGGAGCTGTTTTTT. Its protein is CASSSIIQRAQDTGELFF.

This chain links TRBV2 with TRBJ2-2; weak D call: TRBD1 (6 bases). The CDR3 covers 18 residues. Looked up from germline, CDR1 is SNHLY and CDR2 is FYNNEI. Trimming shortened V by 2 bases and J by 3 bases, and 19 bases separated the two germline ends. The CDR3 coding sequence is TGTGCCAGCAGTGAAACGTTTGTACGACAGGAGTACACCGGGGAGCTGTTTTTT. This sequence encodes CASSETFVRQEYTGELFF.

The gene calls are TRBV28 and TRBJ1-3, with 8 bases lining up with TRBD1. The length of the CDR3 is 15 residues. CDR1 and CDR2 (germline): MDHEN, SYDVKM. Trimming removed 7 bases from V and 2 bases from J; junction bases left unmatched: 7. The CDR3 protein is CASTTGGKAGNTIYF. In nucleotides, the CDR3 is TGTGCCAGCACCACAGGGGGAAAGGCTGGAAACACCATATATTTT.

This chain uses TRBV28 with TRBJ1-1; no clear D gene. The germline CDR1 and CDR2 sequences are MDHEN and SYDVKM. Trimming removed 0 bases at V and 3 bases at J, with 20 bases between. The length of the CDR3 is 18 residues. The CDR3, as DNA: TGTGCCAGCAGTTTATGGCCCCCAGCCACGGAGACCGACACTGAAGCTTTCTTT. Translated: CASSLWPPATETDTEAFF.

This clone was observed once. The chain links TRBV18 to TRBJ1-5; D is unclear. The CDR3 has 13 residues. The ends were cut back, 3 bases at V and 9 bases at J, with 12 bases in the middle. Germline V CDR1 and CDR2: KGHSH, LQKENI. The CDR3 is CASSPGLGRPQHF. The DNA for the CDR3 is TGTGCCAGCTCACCCGGGTTGGGTCGGCCCCAGCATTTT.

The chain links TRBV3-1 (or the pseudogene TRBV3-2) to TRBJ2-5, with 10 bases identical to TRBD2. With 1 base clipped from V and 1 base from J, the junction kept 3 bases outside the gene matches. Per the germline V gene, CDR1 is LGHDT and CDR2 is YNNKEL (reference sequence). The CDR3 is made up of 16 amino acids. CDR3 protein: CASSQGTSGTQETQYF. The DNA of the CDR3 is TGTGCCAGCAGCCAAGGGACTAGCGGTACCCAAGAGACCCAGTACTTC.

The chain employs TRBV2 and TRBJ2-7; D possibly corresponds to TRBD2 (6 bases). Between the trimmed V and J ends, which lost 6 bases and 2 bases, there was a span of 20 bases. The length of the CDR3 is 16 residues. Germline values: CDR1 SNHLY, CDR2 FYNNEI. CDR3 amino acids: CASRAQTGTGAYEQYF. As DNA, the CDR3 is TGTGCCAGCAGAGCCCAGACCGGGACTGGAGCCTACGAGCAGTACTTC.